This passage covers 19 T cell receptor beta chains from one sample sequenced in a study of blood T cell repertoires in COVID-19. Clones were read by immunoSEQ multiplex PCR, and TCRdb kept only the in-frame ones, dropping some. This table has some 340,000 clones, about 85% appearing once. Sequencing input: peripheral blood. These receptors all stem from a young woman with acute or convalescent COVID-19.

The chain recombines TRBV10-1 with TRBJ1-1, with D possibly TRBD1 on 5 matching bases. V dropped 0 bases and J dropped 1 base, with 9 bases sitting between them. This CDR3 region has 15 residues. CDR1 WNHNN and CDR2 SYGVQD come from the germline V gene (reference sequence). The CDR3 here is CASSESPGGNTEAFF. The DNA of the CDR3 is TGCGCCAGCAGTGAGTCACCGGGGGGGAACACTGAAGCTTTCTTT.

The CDR3, as DNA: TGTGCCAGCAGCACGGGGGGGCCCGAGGCTGAGCAGTTCTTC. Its translation: CASSTGGPEAEQFF. The rearrangement joins TRBV4-2 to TRBJ2-1, with 8 bases identical to TRBD2. The CDR3 contains 14 residues. After removal of 5 bases from V and 9 bases from J, the junction contained 9 bases not matched to a gene. Per the germline V gene, CDR1 is LGHNA and CDR2 is YNFKEQ.

V gene TRBV19 combines with J gene TRBJ2-2, with TRBD2 matching 8 bases. This CDR3 comprises 15 residues. The ends lost 9 bases at V and 5 bases at J; junction bases unmatched: 11. Germline-derived CDR1 and CDR2 are LNHDA and SQIVND (reference sequence). CDR3 coding DNA: TGTGCCAGCCACCCCCGGGGGGGGGAAACCGGGGAGCTGTTTTTT. Translated: CASHPRGGETGELFF.

The rearrangement links TRBV5-4 to TRBJ2-1, with 8 bases fitting TRBD2. There are 15 residues in the CDR3. V lost 4 bases and J lost 3; bases outside the gene matches: 6. Germline V CDR1 and CDR2: SGHNT, YYREEE (reference sequence). Here the CDR3 reads CASSLGLVDYNEQFF. The CDR3 DNA reads TGTGCCAGCAGCCTGGGACTAGTGGACTACAATGAGCAGTTCTTC.

Concerning this clone: The sample holds other DNA sequences that translate to the same CDR3. The V gene is TRBV15, the J gene TRBJ1-3; D remains unclear. Per germline, CDR1 LNHNV and CDR2 YYDKDF (reference sequence). With 0 bases removed from V and 0 bases from J, the gap between germline ends came to 6 bases. This CDR3 has 15 amino acids. DNA for the CDR3: TGTGCCACCAGCAGAGACCCGGTCTCTGGAAACACCATATATTTT. It codes for CATSRDPVSGNTIYF. Full variable domain (missing parts from reference TRBV15 and TRBJ1-3): DAMVIQNPRYQVTQFGKPVTLSCSQTLNHNVMYWYQQKSSQAPKLLFHYYDKDFNNEADTPDNFQSRRPNTSFCFLDIRSPGLGDTAMYLCATSRDPVSGNTIYFGEGSWLTVV.

This sequence joins TRBV19 and TRBJ1-1, with D perhaps TRBD1 (5 bases). Germline V gene sequence: CDR1 LNHDA, CDR2 SQIVND (reference sequence). The CDR3 covers 13 residues. Trimming removed 8 bases from V and 0 bases from J, with 10 bases in between. The CDR3 spells CASSTDLNTEAFF. The CDR3 region has the DNA TGTGCCAGTTCGACAGACTTGAACACTGAAGCTTTCTTT.

CDR3 in amino acids: CASRGSSGFTSGANVLTF. CDR3 sequence (DNA): TGTGCCAGCAGAGGTAGTTCGGGTTTCACCTCTGGGGCCAACGTCCTGACTTTC. The V gene is TRBV5-4, the J gene TRBJ2-6; D not certain. Per the germline V gene, CDR1 is SGHNT and CDR2 is YYREEE (reference sequence). The CDR3 loop spans 18 amino acids. Between the trimmed V and J ends, which lost 5 bases and 0 bases, there was a span of 18 bases.

The genes are TRBV25-1 and TRBJ1-6, with TRBD1 identical over 8 bases. V lost 4 bases to trimming and J lost 8 bases; unmatched junction nucleotides: 7. The CDR3 sequence is 15 residues long. Germline CDR1 and CDR2: MGHDK and SYGVNS. The CDR3 DNA reads as TGTGCCAGCAGTGGGAACAGGGGGACGGATTCACCCCTCCACTTT. This codes for CASSGNRGTDSPLHF.

V and J are TRBV7-3 and TRBJ1-6, with D perhaps TRBD1 (6 bases). This CDR3 is built from 18 residues. Deletions cut 5 bases from V and 7 bases from J, with 24 bases between. Germline V CDR1 and CDR2: SGHTA, FQGTGA. DNA for the CDR3: TGTGCCAGCAGCCTCAGGGGTGGCTTGGGGTTGGGGAATTCACCCCTCCACTTT. This translates into CASSLRGGLGLGNSPLHF.

This clone was observed a single time. V usage is TRBV19 and J usage is TRBJ1-5; D unresolved. In germline, CDR1 is LNHDA, CDR2 SQIVND (reference sequence). CDR3 size: 14 residues. Trimming removed 2 bases from V and 6 bases from J, with 11 bases in between. CDR3 protein: CASSIMVGVQPQHF. Here the CDR3 DNA reads TGTGCCAGTAGTATAATGGTCGGGGTTCAGCCCCAGCATTTT.

The CDR3 loop reads CASSTREVETQYF. Written as DNA, the CDR3 is TGTGCCAGTAGTACCAGGGAGGTGGAGACCCAGTACTTC. The chain employs TRBV19 and TRBJ2-5, with D possibly being TRBD2 (6 bases). The CDR3 has 13 amino acids. The ends were cut back, 4 bases at V and 5 bases at J, with 11 bases in the middle. Germline V gene sequence: CDR1 LNHDA, CDR2 SQIVND (reference sequence).

The chain links TRBV27 to TRBJ2-2; no firm D call. This CDR3 has 15 amino acids. V dropped 0 bases and J dropped 2 bases, with 7 bases sitting between them. Germline V CDR1 and CDR2: MNHEY, SMNVEV (reference sequence). The chain's CDR3 is CASSLSAPNTGELFF. The CDR3 DNA reads TGTGCCAGCAGTTTATCGGCCCCCAACACCGGGGAGCTGTTTTTT.

The chain has TRBV7-6 and TRBJ1-1; D perhaps matches TRBD1 (6 bases). This CDR3 region has 15 residues. Trimming left V 3 bases short and J 4 bases short, with 15 bases between. Germline V CDR1 and CDR2: SGHVS, FNYEAQ. The CDR3 sequence: CASSFSGADPTEAFF. The DNA of the CDR3 is TGTGCCAGCAGCTTCTCAGGGGCCGATCCCACTGAAGCTTTCTTT.

This rearrangement joins TRBV24-1 to TRBJ2-6; 9 nucleotides match TRBD1. Germline values: CDR1 KGHDR, CDR2 SFDVKD. CDR3 length: 17 residues. The V segment lost 3 bases and the J segment 3 bases; nucleotides outside the gene matches: 5. The CDR3 is CATSDDRDRVGANVLTF. In DNA, the CDR3 is TGTGCCACCAGTGATGACCGGGACAGGGTTGGGGCCAACGTCCTGACTTTC.

The genes are TRBV27 and TRBJ2-7; perhaps TRBD2 as D (7 bases). Germline loops: CDR1 MNHEY, CDR2 SMNVEV (reference sequence). CDR3 length: 15 amino acids. Trimming removed 7 bases from V and 3 bases from J, with 19 bases in between. CDR3 bases: TGTGCCAGCAACCGGGGGCGGGAGCGACTCTACGAGCAGTACTTC. Its translation: CASNRGRERLYEQYF.

The chain joins TRBV27 to TRBJ1-4; D is unclear. Germline lookup yields CDR1 MNHEY and CDR2 SMNVEV (reference sequence). With 10 bases removed from V and 3 bases from J, the gap between germline ends came to 6 bases. This CDR3 comprises 11 residues. The CDR3 region has the DNA TGTGCCACCCTATCTAATGAAAAACTGTTTTTT. Protein sequence: CATLSNEKLFF.

The chain carries TRBV7-8 and TRBJ2-1; 8 bases agree with TRBD1. Looked up from germline, CDR1 is SGHVS and CDR2 is FQNEAQ. The CDR3 has 16 amino acids. V lost 4 bases and J lost 5; bases outside the gene matches: 10. The CDR3 bases are TGTGCCAGCAGCTCTAGGGGTCGGACAGGGAACAATGAGCAGTTCTTC. It encodes CASSSRGRTGNNEQFF.

Notes on this clone: A much larger clonotype is one base distant, so this may be a read error. Other DNA sequences in the same sample also yield this CDR3. V gene TRBV6-4 combines with J gene TRBJ2-3; 8 nucleotides match TRBD2. Germline lookup yields CDR1 MRHNA and CDR2 SNTAGT. The CDR3 spans 14 residues. The V gene end was trimmed by 2 bases and the J gene end by 3 bases; junction bases not matched to a gene: 1. CDR3 residues: CASSDGLATDTQYF. The CDR3 DNA reads TGTGCCAGCAGTGACGGACTAGCTACAGATACGCAGTATTTT.

The rearrangement uses TRBV27 and TRBJ1-4, with D uncertain. V was trimmed by 6 bases and J by 4 bases, leaving 6 bases between them. Germline loops: CDR1 MNHEY, CDR2 SMNVEV (reference sequence). The CDR3 consists of 12 residues. The CDR3 protein is CASSFYNEKLFF. The CDR3 DNA reads as TGTGCCAGCAGCTTCTATAATGAAAAACTGTTTTTT.